The rows below give T cell receptor beta chains drawn from one sample of a study of Ad26.COV2.S vaccination and SARS-CoV-2 variants. Method: immunoSEQ multiplex PCR; TCRdb's copy keeps in-frame clones and lacks some. The top ten hold approximately 12% of the sample, which has fewer than 500,000 clones, 90% seen once. Here the sequenced sample was peripheral blood, taken in a trial of Ad26.COV2.S vaccine versus placebo. These receptor sequences come from a person aged 18-65 years who received the Ad26.COV2.S COVID-19 vaccine or a placebo. Each CDR3 is given with its conserved first and last residue. The order of the fields is J gene, clone size, V gene, D gene, CDR3 DNA, CDR3 protein. The D gene is left open where the match is weak. Size is stated for part of the rows, as once, few or many counts, or as a class when the clone is expanded.

J gene: TRBJ2-4
clone size: once
V gene: TRBV11-1
D gene: .
CDR3 DNA: TGTGCCAGCAGCGGGGGGATCGTACTAGCCAAAAACATTCAGTACTTC
CDR3 protein: CASSGGIVLAKNIQYF

J gene: TRBJ1-5
clone size: once
V gene: TRBV13
D gene: .
CDR3 DNA: TGTGCCAGCAGCTTAGGGGGGAGCAATCAGCCCCAGCATTTT
CDR3 protein: CASSLGGSNQPQHF

J gene: TRBJ2-2
clone size: few
V gene: TRBV4-1
D gene: .
CDR3 DNA: TGCGCCAGCAGCCATCGGGACACCAGCACCGGGGAGCTGTTTTTT
CDR3 protein: CASSHRDTSTGELFF

J gene: TRBJ2-6
clone size: .
V gene: TRBV7-2
D gene: TRBD1
CDR3 DNA: TGTGCCAGCGCGGGACAGGGGATCTCTGGGGCCAACGTCCTGACTTTC
CDR3 protein: CASAGQGISGANVLTF

J gene: TRBJ1-2
clone size: .
V gene: TRBV6-6
D gene: .
CDR3 DNA: TGTGCCAGCAGTTCAGAGTATGGCTACACCTTC
CDR3 protein: CASSSEYGYTF

J gene: TRBJ1-2
clone size: .
V gene: TRBV11-3
D gene: .
CDR3 DNA: TGTGCCAGCAGCTTAGGCGCGAGGGGGGCAGGCGATGGCTACACCTTC
CDR3 protein: CASSLGARGAGDGYTF

J gene: TRBJ2-5
clone size: .
V gene: TRBV19
D gene: .
CDR3 DNA: TGTGCCAGTAGCGTTGGGCGCGTCGAGACCCAGTACTTC
CDR3 protein: CASSVGRVETQYF

J gene: TRBJ2-1
clone size: .
V gene: TRBV7-3
D gene: TRBD2
CDR3 DNA: TGTGCCAGCAGCTTAGCCTCTAGCGGGAGCTCCTACAATGAGCAGTTCTTC
CDR3 protein: CASSLASSGSSYNEQFF

J gene: TRBJ1-3
clone size: .
V gene: TRBV28
D gene: .
CDR3 DNA: TGTGCCAGCACCCCTCCCGGCAAAGGAAACACCATATATTTT
CDR3 protein: CASTPPGKGNTIYF

J gene: TRBJ2-7
clone size: .
V gene: TRBV30
D gene: .
CDR3 DNA: TGTGCCTGGAGTAAGGGGCGGACCTACGAGCAGTACTTC
CDR3 protein: CAWSKGRTYEQYF

J gene: TRBJ2-7
clone size: .
V gene: TRBV19
D gene: .
CDR3 DNA: TGTGCCAGTAGTATCTATACGGGAGACGCCTACGAGCAGTACTTC
CDR3 protein: CASSIYTGDAYEQYF

J gene: TRBJ1-3
clone size: .
V gene: TRBV4-1
D gene: .
CDR3 DNA: TGCGCCAGCAGCCAGGCCCCTGGAAACACCATATATTTT
CDR3 protein: CASSQAPGNTIYF

J gene: TRBJ2-7
clone size: .
V gene: TRBV5-1
D gene: TRBD2
CDR3 DNA: TGCGCCAGCAGCTCGGAGACTAGCGGAACGTACGAGCAGTACTTC
CDR3 protein: CASSSETSGTYEQYF

J gene: TRBJ2-1
clone size: .
V gene: TRBV6-6
D gene: TRBD1
CDR3 DNA: TGTGCCAGCAGTTCAAGGGGGCATGAGCAGTTCTTC
CDR3 protein: CASSSRGHEQFF

J gene: TRBJ1-4
clone size: .
V gene: TRBV4-1
D gene: .
CDR3 DNA: TGCGCCAGCAGCCGGGCGCGCGAAAAACTGTTTTTT
CDR3 protein: CASSRAREKLFF

J gene: TRBJ2-7
clone size: once
V gene: TRBV3-1/TRBV3-2
D gene: .
CDR3 DNA: TGTGCCAGCAGCCAAGATGTGGGTTCCCCACTTTACGAGCAGTACTTC
CDR3 protein: CASSQDVGSPLYEQYF

J gene: TRBJ1-2
clone size: .
V gene: TRBV7-2
D gene: .
CDR3 DNA: TGTGCCAGCAGCCCTCGATCGGGAGCCGAGAGGGGTGGCTACACCTTC
CDR3 protein: CASSPRSGAERGGYTF

J gene: TRBJ1-1
clone size: once
V gene: TRBV2
D gene: .
CDR3 DNA: TGTGCCAGAAAACGCCAGGGTTCCGACACTGAAGCTTTCTTT
CDR3 protein: CARKRQGSDTEAFF

J gene: TRBJ2-7
clone size: .
V gene: TRBV4-3
D gene: TRBD1
CDR3 DNA: TGCGCCAGCAGCCAAGCGACAGGGTTCTACGAGCAGTACTTC
CDR3 protein: CASSQATGFYEQYF

J gene: TRBJ2-1
clone size: .
V gene: TRBV13
D gene: .
CDR3 DNA: TGTGCCAGCAGCTCGCCAGCGACCAATGAGCAGTTCTTC
CDR3 protein: CASSSPATNEQFF

J gene: TRBJ2-3
clone size: .
V gene: TRBV18
D gene: .
CDR3 DNA: TGTGCCAGCTCACCACCGTCGAGCACAGATACGCAGTATTTT
CDR3 protein: CASSPPSSTDTQYF

J gene: TRBJ2-1
clone size: .
V gene: TRBV10-3
D gene: TRBD2
CDR3 DNA: TGTGCCATCAGTGGAAGCGGGGCGAGCTCCTACAATGAGCAGTTCTTC
CDR3 protein: CAISGSGASSYNEQFF

J gene: TRBJ2-2
clone size: few
V gene: TRBV29-1
D gene: .
CDR3 DNA: TGCAGCGTCCTCCCAGGGGGGGCCGGGGAGCTGTTTTTT
CDR3 protein: CSVLPGGAGELFF

J gene: TRBJ1-2
clone size: .
V gene: TRBV5-1
D gene: TRBD1
CDR3 DNA: TGCGCCAGCAGCTTGGGACAGGGCGAGGGCTACACCTTC
CDR3 protein: CASSLGQGEGYTF

J gene: TRBJ2-7
clone size: .
V gene: TRBV7-6
D gene: TRBD1
CDR3 DNA: TGTGCCAGCAGCTTAATTGCGGGGACAGGGGGCGAGCAGTACTTC
CDR3 protein: CASSLIAGTGGEQYF

J gene: TRBJ2-1
clone size: .
V gene: TRBV28
D gene: TRBD2
CDR3 DNA: TGTGCCAGCAGTTTATCCAGGGGACTAGCGGGAGCAAGCGAGCAGTTCTTC
CDR3 protein: CASSLSRGLAGASEQFF

J gene: TRBJ2-1
clone size: .
V gene: TRBV9
D gene: .
CDR3 DNA: TGTGCCAGCAGCGTAGATCTAGAGCAGTTCTTC
CDR3 protein: CASSVDLEQFF

J gene: TRBJ2-1
clone size: .
V gene: TRBV4-3
D gene: TRBD1
CDR3 DNA: TGCGCCAGCAGCCAAGATGTGCAGGGGGCCCTTCCTCGGATCTTC
CDR3 protein: CASSQDVQGALPRIF

J gene: TRBJ1-1
clone size: .
V gene: TRBV7-9
D gene: .
CDR3 DNA: TGTGCCAGCAGCCCGGTCTTCACTGAAGCTTTCTTT
CDR3 protein: CASSPVFTEAFF

J gene: TRBJ1-2
clone size: .
V gene: TRBV7-9
D gene: .
CDR3 DNA: TGTGCCAGCAGCCACGACAGAGGTTGGGATGGCTACACCTTC
CDR3 protein: CASSHDRGWDGYTF

J gene: TRBJ1-2
clone size: .
V gene: TRBV12-3/TRBV12-4
D gene: .
CDR3 DNA: TGTGCCAGCAGTTTAGGAGAATCGGGAGGCTACACCTTC
CDR3 protein: CASSLGESGGYTF

J gene: TRBJ1-4
clone size: .
V gene: TRBV29-1
D gene: .
CDR3 DNA: TGCAGCGGACGGCTCTCTAGTGAAAAACTGTTTTTT
CDR3 protein: CSGRLSSEKLFF

J gene: TRBJ2-7
clone size: once
V gene: TRBV4-3
D gene: TRBD2
CDR3 DNA: TGCGCCAGCAGCCAAGCGTCTAGCGGGAGCCACGAGCAGTACTTC
CDR3 protein: CASSQASSGSHEQYF

J gene: TRBJ2-7
clone size: .
V gene: TRBV30
D gene: .
CDR3 DNA: TGTGCCTGCCATTCTGGCGGGACGAGGAGCTCCTACGAGCAGTACTTC
CDR3 protein: CACHSGGTRSSYEQYF

J gene: TRBJ2-7
clone size: .
V gene: TRBV5-1
D gene: .
CDR3 DNA: TGCGCCAGCAGCTACACTACCTCCTACGAGCAGTACTTC
CDR3 protein: CASSYTTSYEQYF

J gene: TRBJ2-1
clone size: once
V gene: TRBV10-3
D gene: .
CDR3 DNA: TGTGCCATCAGTGATGGGGGAGGTTGGCGGATACAAGAGCAGTTCTTC
CDR3 protein: CAISDGGGWRIQEQFF

J gene: TRBJ2-7
clone size: .
V gene: TRBV28
D gene: TRBD2
CDR3 DNA: TGTGCCAGCTACAGTTTCGGTAGCGGGGTAGTCGAGCAGTACTTC
CDR3 protein: CASYSFGSGVVEQYF

J gene: TRBJ2-7
clone size: .
V gene: TRBV7-6
D gene: TRBD1
CDR3 DNA: TGTGCCAGCAGCTTATACAATGTCGGGACAGGATACGAGCAGTACTTC
CDR3 protein: CASSLYNVGTGYEQYF

J gene: TRBJ2-1
clone size: .
V gene: TRBV13
D gene: TRBD2
CDR3 DNA: TGTGCCAGCAGCCCCCAGACTAGCGGGAGGTATTATGAGCAGTTCTTC
CDR3 protein: CASSPQTSGRYYEQFF

J gene: TRBJ1-3
clone size: once
V gene: TRBV5-1
D gene: .
CDR3 DNA: TGCGCCAGCAGCTCTGGGGGCGCCGGAAACACCATATATTTT
CDR3 protein: CASSSGGAGNTIYF

J gene: TRBJ2-3
clone size: .
V gene: TRBV10-1
D gene: TRBD2
CDR3 DNA: TGCGCCAGCAGTGACAACGGGAGGGCCGAAGATACGCAGTATTTT
CDR3 protein: CASSDNGRAEDTQYF

J gene: TRBJ2-3
clone size: .
V gene: TRBV19
D gene: .
CDR3 DNA: TGTGCCAGTAGCCCGGGGCGCACAGATACGCAGTATTTT
CDR3 protein: CASSPGRTDTQYF

J gene: TRBJ1-1
clone size: .
V gene: TRBV5-1
D gene: .
CDR3 DNA: TGCGCCAGCAGCTTGGATAGGGACACTGAAGCTTTCTTT
CDR3 protein: CASSLDRDTEAFF

J gene: TRBJ1-2
clone size: .
V gene: TRBV5-5
D gene: .
CDR3 DNA: TGTGCCAGCAGCTTGGCTCCGGCTTCTAACTATGGCTACACCTTC
CDR3 protein: CASSLAPASNYGYTF

J gene: TRBJ2-2
clone size: .
V gene: TRBV7-6
D gene: .
CDR3 DNA: TGTGCCAGCAGGCCGGGGGCAGGCGGGGAGCTGTTTTTT
CDR3 protein: CASRPGAGGELFF